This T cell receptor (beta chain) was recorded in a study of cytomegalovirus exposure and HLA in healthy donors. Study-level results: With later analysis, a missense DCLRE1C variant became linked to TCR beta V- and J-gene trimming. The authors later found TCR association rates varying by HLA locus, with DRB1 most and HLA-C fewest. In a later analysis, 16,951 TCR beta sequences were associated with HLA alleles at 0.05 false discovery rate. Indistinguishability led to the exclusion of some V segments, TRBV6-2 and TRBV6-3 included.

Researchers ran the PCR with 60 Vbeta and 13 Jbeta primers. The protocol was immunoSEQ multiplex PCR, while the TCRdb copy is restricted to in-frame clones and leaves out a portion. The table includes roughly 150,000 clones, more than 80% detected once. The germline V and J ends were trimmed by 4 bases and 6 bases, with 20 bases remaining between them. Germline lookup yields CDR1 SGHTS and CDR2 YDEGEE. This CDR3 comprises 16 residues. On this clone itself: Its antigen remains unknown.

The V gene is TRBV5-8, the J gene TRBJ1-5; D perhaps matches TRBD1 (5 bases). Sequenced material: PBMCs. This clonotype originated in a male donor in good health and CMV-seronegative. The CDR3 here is CASSAYPGYGSQPQHF. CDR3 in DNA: TGTGCCAGCAGCGCCTATCCAGGGTACGGGAGTCAGCCCCAGCATTTT.